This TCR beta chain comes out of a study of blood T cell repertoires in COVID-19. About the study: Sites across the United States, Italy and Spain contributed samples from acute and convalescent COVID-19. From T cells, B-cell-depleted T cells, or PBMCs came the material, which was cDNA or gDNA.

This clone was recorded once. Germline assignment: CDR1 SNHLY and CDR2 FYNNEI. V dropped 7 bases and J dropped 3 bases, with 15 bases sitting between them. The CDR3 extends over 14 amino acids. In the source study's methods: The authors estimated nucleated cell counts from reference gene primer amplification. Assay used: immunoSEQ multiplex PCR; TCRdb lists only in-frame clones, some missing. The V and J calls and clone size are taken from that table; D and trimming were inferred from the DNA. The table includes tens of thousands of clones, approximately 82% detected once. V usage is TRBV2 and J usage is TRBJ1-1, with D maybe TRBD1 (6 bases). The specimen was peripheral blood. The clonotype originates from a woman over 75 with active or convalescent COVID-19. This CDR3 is CASTSQGGDTEAFF. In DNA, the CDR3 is TGTGCCAGCACCTCACAGGGAGGGGACACTGAAGCTTTCTTT.